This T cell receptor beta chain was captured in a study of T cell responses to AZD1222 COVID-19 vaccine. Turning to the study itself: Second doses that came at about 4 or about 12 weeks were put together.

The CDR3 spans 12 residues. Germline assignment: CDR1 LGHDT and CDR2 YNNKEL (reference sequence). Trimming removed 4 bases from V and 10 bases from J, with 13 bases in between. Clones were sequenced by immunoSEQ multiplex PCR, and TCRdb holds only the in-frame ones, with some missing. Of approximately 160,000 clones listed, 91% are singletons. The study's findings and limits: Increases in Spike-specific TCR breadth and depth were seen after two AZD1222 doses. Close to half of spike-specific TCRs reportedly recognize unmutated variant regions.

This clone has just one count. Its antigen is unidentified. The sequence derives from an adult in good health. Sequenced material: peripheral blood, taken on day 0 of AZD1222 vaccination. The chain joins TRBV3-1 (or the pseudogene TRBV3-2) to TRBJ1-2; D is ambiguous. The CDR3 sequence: CASSLTTQNYTF. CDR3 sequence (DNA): TGTGCCAGCAGCCTCACGACCCAGAACTACACCTTC.